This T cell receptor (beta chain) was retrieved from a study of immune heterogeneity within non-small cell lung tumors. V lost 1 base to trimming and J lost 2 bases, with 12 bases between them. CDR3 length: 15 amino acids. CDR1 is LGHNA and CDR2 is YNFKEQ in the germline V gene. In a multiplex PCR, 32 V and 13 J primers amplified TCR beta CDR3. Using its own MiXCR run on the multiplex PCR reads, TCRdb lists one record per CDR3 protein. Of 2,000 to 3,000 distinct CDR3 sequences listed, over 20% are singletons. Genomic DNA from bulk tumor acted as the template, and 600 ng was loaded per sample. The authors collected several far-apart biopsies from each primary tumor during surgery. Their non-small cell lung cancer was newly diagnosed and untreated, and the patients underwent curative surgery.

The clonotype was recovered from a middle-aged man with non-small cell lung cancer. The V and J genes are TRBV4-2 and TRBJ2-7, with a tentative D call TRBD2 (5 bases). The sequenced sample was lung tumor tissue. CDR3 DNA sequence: TGTGCCAGCAGCCAAGGGGAGACTTCTCCCTACGAGCAGTACTTC. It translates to CASSQGETSPYEQYF.